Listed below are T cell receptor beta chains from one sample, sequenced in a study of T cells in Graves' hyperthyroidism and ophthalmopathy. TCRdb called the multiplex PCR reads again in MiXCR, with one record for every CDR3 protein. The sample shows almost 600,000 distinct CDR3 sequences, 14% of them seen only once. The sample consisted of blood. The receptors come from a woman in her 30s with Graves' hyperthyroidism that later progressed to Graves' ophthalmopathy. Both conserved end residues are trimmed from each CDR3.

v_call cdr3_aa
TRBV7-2 ASSLDGLEF
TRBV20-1 SATTGGNQPQH
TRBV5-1 ASSSRTGGAGDTQY
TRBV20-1 SARDGGTVKETQY
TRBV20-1 SASGRIYEQY
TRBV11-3 ASSLAVLLGDPSTDTQY
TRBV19 ASSNPGTSGSREQF
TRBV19 ASSISGGTNTGELF
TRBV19 ASRRETGTNTGELF
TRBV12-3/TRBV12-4 ASSLSESWEVSLQWDYT
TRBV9 ASSVTGLDYNEQF
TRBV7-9 SSTSPGDHHEGYT
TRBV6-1 ASSEHVPGANVLT